This entry lists 14 T cell receptor beta chains sequenced from one sample in a study of early T cells in non-severe SARS-CoV-2 infection. TCRdb re-analysed the 5' RACE reads in MiXCR, keeping a single row per CDR3 protein. The profile covers about 49,000 distinct CDR3 sequences, with roughly an eighth appearing a single time and around 2.6% taken by the ten largest. Sequencing used whole blood, obtained at baseline. These TCRs come from an adult who was a healthcare worker with PCR-confirmed SARS-CoV-2 infection or an uninfected control (not recorded which).

The chain carries TRBV18 and TRBJ1-1; D gene uncertain. This CDR3 comprises 14 residues. Trimming cost V 3 bases and J 3 bases, with 11 bases left between them. Germline V lookup: CDR1 KGHSH, CDR2 LQKENI. This CDR3 reads CASSPMDGYTEAFF. For the CDR3, the DNA is TGTGCCAGCTCACCGATGGACGGTTACACTGAAGCTTTCTTT.

The gene calls are TRBV5-1 and TRBJ2-6; D not resolved. CDR1 is SGHRS, CDR2 YFSETQ, per germline. The V end was cut by 3 bases, the J end by 3 bases, with 7 bases between. The CDR3 covers 14 residues. CDR3 sequence reads: CASSSLYGANVLTF. The CDR3 DNA reads as TGCGCCAGCAGCTCCCTGTATGGGGCCAACGTCCTGACTTTC.

The table lists this clonotype with many counts. The chain recombines TRBV7-3 with TRBJ2-5, with D tentatively TRBD1 or TRBD2 (5 bases each). The CDR3 has 13 residues. The germline V and J ends were trimmed by 3 bases and 3 bases, with 8 bases remaining between them. Germline values: CDR1 SGHTA, CDR2 FQGTGA. The CDR3 DNA reads TGTGCCAGCAGCTTTGGGGGAGAAGAGACCCAGTACTTC. It specifies CASSFGGEETQYF. Full variable domain (rest looked up from reference TRBV7-3 and TRBJ2-5): GAGVSQTPSNKVTEKGKYVELRCDPISGHTALYWYRQSLGQGPEFLIYFQGTGAADDSGLPNDRFFAVRPEGSVSTLKIQRTERGDSAVYLCASSFGGEETQYFGPGTRLLVL.

This clonotype was counted at least ten times. V gene TRBV7-9 combines with J gene TRBJ2-2, with TRBD2 as a possible D gene (6 bases). CDR1 SEHNR and CDR2 FQNEAQ come from the germline V gene (reference sequence). The length of the CDR3 is 12 residues. The V and J ends lost 7 bases and 6 bases respectively, with 9 bases between them. CDR3 bases: TGTGCCAGCAAGACTAGGGCCGGGGAGCTGTTTTTT. This translates into CASKTRAGELFF. Together with reference TRBV7-9 and TRBJ2-2, the CDR3 gives the full variable domain: DTGVSQNPRHKITKRGQNVTFRCDPISEHNRLYWYRQTLGQGPEFLTYFQNEAQLEKSRLLSDRFSAERPKGSFSTLEIQRTEQGDSAMYLCASKTRAGELFFGEGSRLTVL.

V gene TRBV3-1 combines with J gene TRBJ2-3, with 8 bases lining up with TRBD2. The CDR3 extends over 15 amino acids. Germline CDR1 LGHDT, CDR2 YNNKEL (reference sequence). J was trimmed by 6 bases and V by 1 base; bases with no gene match: 6. This CDR3 is CASSQVAGYLDTQYF. Here the CDR3 DNA reads TGTGCCAGCAGCCAAGTAGCGGGATATCTGGATACGCAGTATTTT.

This clonotype has a handful of counts. V is TRBV28 and J is TRBJ2-5, with 7 bases aligning to TRBD1. CDR1 is MDHEN, CDR2 SYDVKM, per germline. There are 15 residues in the CDR3. The V and J ends lost 3 bases and 3 bases, in that order; junction bases with no gene match: 7. CDR3 bases: TGTGCCAGCAGTTTTCCGACAGGGAGAAAAGAGACCCAGTACTTC. Protein: CASSFPTGRKETQYF.

The V gene is TRBV7-6, the J gene TRBJ2-2; 9 positions agree with TRBD2. The V and J ends lost 5 bases and 4 bases, in that order; junction bases with no gene match: 11. Germline lookup yields CDR1 SGHVS and CDR2 FNYEAQ. The CDR3 length is 17 residues. CDR3 coding DNA: TGTGCCAGCAGCCCCGTGGGCGGGAGGGCCCGCACCGGGGAGCTGTTTTTT. This translates into CASSPVGGRARTGELFF. The variable domain in full, with the rest retrieved from reference TRBV7-6 and TRBJ2-2, is GAGVSQSPRYKVTKRGQDVALRCDPISGHVSLYWYRQALGQGPEFLTYFNYEAQQDKSGLPNDRFSAERPEGSISTLTIQRTEQRDSAMYRCASSPVGGRARTGELFFGEGSRLTVL.

This clonotype was picked up a small number of times. The junction shows a germline mismatch at one end, possibly a read error. The chain carries TRBV7-8 and TRBJ2-7; TRBD1 might be the D (6 bases). The CDR3 loop spans 15 amino acids. The germline V gene has CDR1 SGHVS and CDR2 FQNEAQ. The CDR3 nucleotides are TGCGCCAGCAGCTTTAGGGACAACCCTACCTACGAGCAGTACTTC. As protein: CASSFRDNPTYEQYF.

This clonotype was detected a few times. The chain links TRBV24-1 to TRBJ2-1; 11 positions match TRBD2. The J segment lost 6 bases and the V segment lost 6 bases, leaving 6 bases of the junction unmatched. CDR3 length equals 15 residues. Germline V gene data show CDR1 as KGHDR and CDR2 as SFDVKD. The DNA for the CDR3 is TGTGCCACCAGTAGCGGGACTAGCGGCCTCAATGAGCAGTTCTTC. It codes for CATSSGTSGLNEQFF.

This clonotype turned up a few times. The chain recombines TRBV6-2 or TRBV6-3 with TRBJ1-1, with D tentatively TRBD1 (5 bases). V dropped 6 bases and J dropped 0 bases, with 17 bases sitting between them. The length of the CDR3 is 16 residues. CDR1 MNHEY and CDR2 SVGEGT come from the germline V gene. The CDR3 coding sequence is TGTGCCAGCAGCCTCCCCGTTGGGGGTTTGAACACTGAAGCTTTCTTT. It specifies CASSLPVGGLNTEAFF.

This clonotype was seen a few times. In DNA, the CDR3 is TGTGCCAGCAGCTTAGAAACGGGAGAGGGCACCGGGGAGCTGTTTTTT. This codes for CASSLETGEGTGELFF. V gene TRBV11-3 combines with J gene TRBJ2-2, with a tentative D call TRBD2 (6 bases). Per the germline V gene, CDR1 is SGHNT and CDR2 is YENEEA. The CDR3 has 16 residues. V was cut by 0 bases and J by 4 bases, with 12 bases left in between.

The chain is built from TRBV18 and TRBJ1-1, with 7 bases that match TRBD1. This CDR3 comprises 14 residues. The germline V gene encodes CDR1 KGHSH and CDR2 LQKENI. V dropped 5 bases and J dropped 1; count of bases not matched to a gene: 4. In nucleotides, the CDR3 is TGTGCCAGCTCATTGTCAGGGGGGAACACTGAAGCTTTCTTT. Translation: CASSLSGGNTEAFF.

The rearrangement uses TRBV2 and TRBJ2-7; no clear D gene. The CDR3 totals 12 residues. Germline CDR1 is SNHLY and CDR2 is FYNNEI. V was clipped by 1 base and J by 7 bases, with 8 bases between them. Here the CDR3 DNA reads TGTGCCAGCAGTGAAGACCTCCAGGAGCAGTACTTC. Protein product: CASSEDLQEQYF.

This clonotype was observed many times. V gene TRBV12-3 or TRBV12-4 combines with J gene TRBJ2-5; D remains unclear. This CDR3 is built from 11 residues. The ends were cut back, 5 bases at V and 0 bases at J, with 1 base in the middle. The CDR3 DNA sequence: TGTGCCAGCAGTGACCAAGAGACCCAGTACTTC. The encoded protein is CASSDQETQYF.